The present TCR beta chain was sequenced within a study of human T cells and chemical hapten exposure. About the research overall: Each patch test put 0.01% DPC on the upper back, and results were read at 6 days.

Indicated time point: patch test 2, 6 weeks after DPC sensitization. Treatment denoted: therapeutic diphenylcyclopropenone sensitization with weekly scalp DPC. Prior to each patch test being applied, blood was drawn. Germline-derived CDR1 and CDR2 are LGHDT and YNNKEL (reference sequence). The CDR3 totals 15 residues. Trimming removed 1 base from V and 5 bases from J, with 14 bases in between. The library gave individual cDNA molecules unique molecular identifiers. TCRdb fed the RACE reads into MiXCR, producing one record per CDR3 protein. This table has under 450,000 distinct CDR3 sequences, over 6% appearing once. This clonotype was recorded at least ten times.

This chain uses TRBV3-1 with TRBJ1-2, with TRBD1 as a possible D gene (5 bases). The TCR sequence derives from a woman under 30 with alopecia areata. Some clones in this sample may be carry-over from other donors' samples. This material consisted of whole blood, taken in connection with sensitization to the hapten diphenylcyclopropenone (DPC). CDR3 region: CASSQVDKGWYGYTF. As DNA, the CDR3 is TGTGCCAGCAGCCAAGTGGACAAAGGGTGGTATGGCTACACCTTC. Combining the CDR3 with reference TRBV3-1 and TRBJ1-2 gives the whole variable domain DTAVSQTPKYLVTQMGNDKSIKCEQNLGHDTMYWYKQDSKKFLKIMFSYNNKELIINETVPNRFSPKSPDKAHLNLHINSLELGDSAVYFCASSQVDKGWYGYTFGSGTRLTVV.